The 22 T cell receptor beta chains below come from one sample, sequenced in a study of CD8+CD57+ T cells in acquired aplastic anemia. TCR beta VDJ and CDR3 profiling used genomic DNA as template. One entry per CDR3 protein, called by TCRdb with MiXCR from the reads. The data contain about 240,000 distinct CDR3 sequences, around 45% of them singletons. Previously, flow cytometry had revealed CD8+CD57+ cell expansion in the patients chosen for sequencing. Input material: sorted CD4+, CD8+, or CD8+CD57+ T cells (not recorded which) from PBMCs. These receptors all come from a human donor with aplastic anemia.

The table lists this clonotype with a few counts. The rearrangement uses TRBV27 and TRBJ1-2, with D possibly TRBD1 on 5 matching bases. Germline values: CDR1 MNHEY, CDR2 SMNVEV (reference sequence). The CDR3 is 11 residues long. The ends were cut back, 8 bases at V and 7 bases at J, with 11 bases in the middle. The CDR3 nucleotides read TGTGCCAGCGGCGACAGCCTTGGCTACACCTTC. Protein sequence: CASGDSLGYTF.

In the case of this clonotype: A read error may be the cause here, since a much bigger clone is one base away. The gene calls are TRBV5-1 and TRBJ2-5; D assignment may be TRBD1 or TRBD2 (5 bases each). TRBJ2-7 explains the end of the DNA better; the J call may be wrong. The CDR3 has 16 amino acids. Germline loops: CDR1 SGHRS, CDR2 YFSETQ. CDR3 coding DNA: TGTGCCAGCAGCTGGATGGTGGGACCTTCTCGCTACGAGCAGTACTTC. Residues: CASSWMVGPSRYEQYF.

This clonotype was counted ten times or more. CDR3 coding DNA: TGTGCCAGCAGCTTAGATAGGACGACTTCACCCCTCCACTTT. Amino acid sequence: CASSLDRTTSPLHF. This chain links TRBV7-8 with TRBJ1-6; unclear D gene. The CDR3 contains 14 residues. Germline CDR1 is SGHVS and CDR2 is FQNEAQ. V was pared by 1 base and J by 9 bases, with 10 bases between.

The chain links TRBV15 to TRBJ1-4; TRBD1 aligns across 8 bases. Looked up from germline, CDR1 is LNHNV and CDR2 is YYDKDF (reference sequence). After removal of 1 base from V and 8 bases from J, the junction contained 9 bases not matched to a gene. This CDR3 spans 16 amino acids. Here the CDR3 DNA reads TGTGCCACCAGCAGAGGGACAGGGTGGTCTGAAGAAAAACTGTTTTTT. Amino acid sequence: CATSRGTGWSEEKLFF.

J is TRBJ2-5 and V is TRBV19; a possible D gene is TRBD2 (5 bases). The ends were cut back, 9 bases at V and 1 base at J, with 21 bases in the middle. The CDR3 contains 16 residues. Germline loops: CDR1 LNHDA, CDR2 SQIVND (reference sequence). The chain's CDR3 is CASSQPSYGGQETQYF. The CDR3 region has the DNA TGTGCCAGCAGCCAACCTAGCTACGGAGGCCAAGAGACCCAGTACTTC.

In nucleotides, the CDR3 is TGTGCCAGCAGTTTTCCGGGACGGCCGAACACTGAAGCTTTCTTT. This sequence encodes CASSFPGRPNTEAFF. This chain links TRBV28 with TRBJ1-1, with D possibly being TRBD1 (5 bases). CDR3 length equals 15 residues. Trimming removed 3 bases from V and 1 base from J, with 12 bases in between. Germline-derived CDR1 and CDR2 are MDHEN and SYDVKM.

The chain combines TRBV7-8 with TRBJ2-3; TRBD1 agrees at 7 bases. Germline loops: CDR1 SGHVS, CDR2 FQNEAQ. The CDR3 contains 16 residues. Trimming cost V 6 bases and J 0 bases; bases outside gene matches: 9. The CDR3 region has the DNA TGTGCCAGCAGTCTTACGGCAGGGGGAAGCACAGATACGCAGTATTTT. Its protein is CASSLTAGGSTDTQYF.

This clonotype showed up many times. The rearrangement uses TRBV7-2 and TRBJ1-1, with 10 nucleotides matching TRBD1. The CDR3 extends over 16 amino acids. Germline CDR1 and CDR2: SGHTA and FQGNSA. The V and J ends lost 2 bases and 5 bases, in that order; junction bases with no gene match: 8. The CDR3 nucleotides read TGTGCCAGCAGCTTAATGGCTCGGACAGGGGGAACTGAAGCTTTCTTT. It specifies CASSLMARTGGTEAFF.

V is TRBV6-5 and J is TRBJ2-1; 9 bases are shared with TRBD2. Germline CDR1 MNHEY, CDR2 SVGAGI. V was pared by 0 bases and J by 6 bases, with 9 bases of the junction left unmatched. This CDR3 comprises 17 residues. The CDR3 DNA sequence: TGTGCCAGCAGTTACTCGGGATTAGCGGGAGAGGGCAATGAGCAGTTCTTC. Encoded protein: CASSYSGLAGEGNEQFF.

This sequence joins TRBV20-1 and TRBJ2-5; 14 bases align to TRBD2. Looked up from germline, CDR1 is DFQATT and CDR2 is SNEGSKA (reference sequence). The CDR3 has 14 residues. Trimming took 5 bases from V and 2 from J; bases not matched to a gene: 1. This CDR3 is CSARTSGRQETQYF. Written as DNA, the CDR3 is TGCAGTGCTCGGACTAGCGGGAGGCAAGAGACCCAGTACTTC.

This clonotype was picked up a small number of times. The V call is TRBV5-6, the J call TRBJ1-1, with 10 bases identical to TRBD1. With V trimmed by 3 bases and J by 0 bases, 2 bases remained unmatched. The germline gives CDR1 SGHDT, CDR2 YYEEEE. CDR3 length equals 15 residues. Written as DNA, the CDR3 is TGTGCCAGCAGCTGGGGACAGGGGCTGAACACTGAAGCTTTCTTT. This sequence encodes CASSWGQGLNTEAFF. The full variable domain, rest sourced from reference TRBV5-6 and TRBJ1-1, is DAGVTQSPTHLIKTRGQQVTLRCSPKSGHDTVSWYQQALGQGPQFIFQYYEEEERQRGNFPDRFSGHQFPNYSSELNVNALLLGDSALYLCASSWGQGLNTEAFFGQGTRLTVV.

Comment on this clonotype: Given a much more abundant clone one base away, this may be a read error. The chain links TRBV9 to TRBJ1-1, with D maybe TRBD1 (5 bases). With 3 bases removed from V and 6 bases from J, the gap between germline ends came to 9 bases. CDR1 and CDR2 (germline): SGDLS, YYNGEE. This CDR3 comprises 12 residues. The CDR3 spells CASSAPGAEAFF. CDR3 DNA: TGTGCCAGCAGCGCACCGGGGGCTGAAGCTTTCTTT.

CDR3 residues: CASSMGQGRQPQHF. CDR3 bases: TGTGCCAGTAGTATGGGACAGGGGAGACAGCCCCAGCATTTT. The rearrangement uses TRBV19 and TRBJ1-5; TRBD1 matches 10 bases. CDR3 length equals 14 residues. J lost 7 bases, V lost 3 bases, and 3 bases had no gene match. Per germline, CDR1 LNHDA and CDR2 SQIVND (reference sequence).

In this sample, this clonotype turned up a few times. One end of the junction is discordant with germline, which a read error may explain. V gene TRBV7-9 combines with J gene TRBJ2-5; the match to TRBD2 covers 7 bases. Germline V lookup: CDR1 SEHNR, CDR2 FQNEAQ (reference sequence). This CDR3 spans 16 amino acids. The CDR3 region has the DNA TGCGCCAGCAGCCAAGGCGCTAGCGGAGGCCAAGAGACCCAGTACTTC. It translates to CASSQGASGGQETQYF.

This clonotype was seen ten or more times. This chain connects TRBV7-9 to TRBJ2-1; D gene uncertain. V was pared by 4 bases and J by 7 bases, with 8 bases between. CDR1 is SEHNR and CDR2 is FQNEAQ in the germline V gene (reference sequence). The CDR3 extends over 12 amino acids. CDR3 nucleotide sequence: TGTGCCAGCAGCTCGGGTTCTAATGAGCAGTTCTTC. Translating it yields CASSSGSNEQFF.

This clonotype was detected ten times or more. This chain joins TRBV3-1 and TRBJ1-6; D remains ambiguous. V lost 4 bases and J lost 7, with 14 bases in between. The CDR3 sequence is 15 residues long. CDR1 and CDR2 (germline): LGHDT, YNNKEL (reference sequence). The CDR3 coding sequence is TGTGCCAGCAGCCCTGACACTGCCTCGAATTCACCCCTCCACTTT. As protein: CASSPDTASNSPLHF.

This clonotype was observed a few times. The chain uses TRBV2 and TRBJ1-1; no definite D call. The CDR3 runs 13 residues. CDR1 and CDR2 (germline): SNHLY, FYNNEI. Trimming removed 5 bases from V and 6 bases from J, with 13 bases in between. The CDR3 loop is CASSLARGAEAFF. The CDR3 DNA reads TGTGCCAGCAGTTTGGCCCGAGGAGCTGAAGCTTTCTTT.

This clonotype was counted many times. CDR3 DNA: TGTGCCATCAGTGAAGCTGTAGGGGTCTACAATGAGCAGTTCTTC. Translated: CAISEAVGVYNEQFF. The rearrangement links TRBV10-3 to TRBJ2-1, with D perhaps TRBD1 (5 bases). Germline CDR1 reads ENHRY; CDR2 reads SYGVKD. The CDR3 has 15 residues. V was shortened by 3 bases and J by 3 bases, with 12 bases between the two germline ends.

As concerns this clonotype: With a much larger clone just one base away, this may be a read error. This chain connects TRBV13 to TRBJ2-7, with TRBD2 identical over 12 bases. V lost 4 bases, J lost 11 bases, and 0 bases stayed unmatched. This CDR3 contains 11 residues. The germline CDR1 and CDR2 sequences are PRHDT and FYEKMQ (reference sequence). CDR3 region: CASSSSGGEYF. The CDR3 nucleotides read TGTGCCAGCAGCTCTAGCGGGGGGGAGTACTTC.

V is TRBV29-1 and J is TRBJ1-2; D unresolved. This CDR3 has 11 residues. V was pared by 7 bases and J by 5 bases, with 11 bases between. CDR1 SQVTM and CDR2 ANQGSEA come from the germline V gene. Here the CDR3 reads CSADTEYGYTF. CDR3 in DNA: TGCAGCGCTGACACCGAATATGGCTACACCTTC.

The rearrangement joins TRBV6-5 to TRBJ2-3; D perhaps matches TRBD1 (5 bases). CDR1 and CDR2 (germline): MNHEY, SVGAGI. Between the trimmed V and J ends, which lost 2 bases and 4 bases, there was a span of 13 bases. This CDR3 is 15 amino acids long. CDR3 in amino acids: CASSYDSWVADTQYF. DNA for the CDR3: TGTGCCAGCAGTTACGACAGTTGGGTGGCAGATACGCAGTATTTT.

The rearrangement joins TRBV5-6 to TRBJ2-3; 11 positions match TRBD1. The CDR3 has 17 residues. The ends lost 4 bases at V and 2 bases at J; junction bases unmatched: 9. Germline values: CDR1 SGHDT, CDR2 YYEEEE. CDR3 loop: CASSPRTGGPLTDTQYF. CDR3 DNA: TGTGCCAGCAGCCCGAGGACAGGGGGCCCACTCACAGATACGCAGTATTTT.